This T cell receptor beta chain comes out of a study of cytomegalovirus exposure and HLA in healthy donors. In the study overall: Inside one of the first data releases sat some 85 million unique TCRs taken from HLA-typed donors.

Germline CDR1 reads ENHRY; CDR2 reads SYGVKD. There are 15 residues in the CDR3. Trimming pared 2 bases from V and 10 bases from J, leaving 18 bases between. PCR used 60 Vbeta primers and 13 Jbeta primers. Data came from immunoSEQ multiplex PCR; TCRdb stores just in-frame clones and leaves some out. The sample has about 120,000 clones, about 75% seen once; the top ten hold about 2.8%. Sampled while nominally healthy, donors likely had unrecorded immune exposures. This clone came up once. Sequencing was done on a sample of PBMCs. The TCR was taken from a woman aged 40-49 years in good health and CMV-seropositive. The J gene is TRBJ1-5, the V gene TRBV10-3; a weak D match, TRBD1 (5 bases). The CDR3 here is CAISEGGVGIDPQHF. The CDR3 coding sequence is TGTGCCATCAGTGAGGGGGGGGTTGGGATCGATCCCCAGCATTTT.